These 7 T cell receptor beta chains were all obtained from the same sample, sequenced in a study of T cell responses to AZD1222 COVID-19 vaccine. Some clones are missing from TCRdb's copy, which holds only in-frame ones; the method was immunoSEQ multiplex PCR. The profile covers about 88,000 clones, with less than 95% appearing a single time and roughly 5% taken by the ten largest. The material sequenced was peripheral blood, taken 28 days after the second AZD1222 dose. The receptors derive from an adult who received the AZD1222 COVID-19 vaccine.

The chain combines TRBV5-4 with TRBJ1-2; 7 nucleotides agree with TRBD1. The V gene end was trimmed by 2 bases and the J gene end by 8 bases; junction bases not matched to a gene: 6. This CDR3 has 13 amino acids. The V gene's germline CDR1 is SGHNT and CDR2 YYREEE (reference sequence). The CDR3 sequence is CASSFPGGWGYTF. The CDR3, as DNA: TGTGCCAGCAGCTTTCCAGGGGGTTGGGGCTACACCTTC.

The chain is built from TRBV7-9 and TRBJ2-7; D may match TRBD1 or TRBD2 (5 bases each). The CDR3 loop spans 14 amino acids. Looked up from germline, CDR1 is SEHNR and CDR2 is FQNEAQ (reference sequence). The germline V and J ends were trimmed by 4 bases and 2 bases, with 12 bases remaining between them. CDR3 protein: CASSWDEPPYEQYF. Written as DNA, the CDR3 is TGTGCCAGCAGCTGGGACGAGCCCCCCTACGAGCAGTACTTC.

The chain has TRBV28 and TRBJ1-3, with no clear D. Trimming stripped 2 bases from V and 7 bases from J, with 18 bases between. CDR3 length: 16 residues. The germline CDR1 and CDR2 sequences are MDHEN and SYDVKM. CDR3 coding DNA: TGTGCCAGCAGTTTAAAGGATGCCCCCTTTGCGAACACCATATATTTT. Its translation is CASSLKDAPFANTIYF.

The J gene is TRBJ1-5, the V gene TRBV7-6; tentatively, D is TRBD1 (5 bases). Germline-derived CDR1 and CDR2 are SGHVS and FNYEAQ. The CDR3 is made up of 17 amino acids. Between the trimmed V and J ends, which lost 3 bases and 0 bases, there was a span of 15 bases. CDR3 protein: CASSFTSQGLSNQPQHF. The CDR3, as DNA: TGTGCCAGCAGCTTTACATCGCAGGGACTTAGCAATCAGCCCCAGCATTTT.

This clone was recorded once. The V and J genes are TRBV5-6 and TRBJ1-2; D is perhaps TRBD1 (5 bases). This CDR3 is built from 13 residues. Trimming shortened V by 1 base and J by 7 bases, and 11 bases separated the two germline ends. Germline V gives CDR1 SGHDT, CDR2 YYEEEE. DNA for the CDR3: TGTGCCAGCAGCTTGAACAGGATCGCTGGCTACACCTTC. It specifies CASSLNRIAGYTF.

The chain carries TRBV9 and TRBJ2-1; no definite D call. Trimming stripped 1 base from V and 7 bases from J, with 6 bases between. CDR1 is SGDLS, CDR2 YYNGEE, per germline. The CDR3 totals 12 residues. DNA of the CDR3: TGTGCCAGCAGCGTAAGTTGGAATGAGCAGTTCTTC. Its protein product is CASSVSWNEQFF.

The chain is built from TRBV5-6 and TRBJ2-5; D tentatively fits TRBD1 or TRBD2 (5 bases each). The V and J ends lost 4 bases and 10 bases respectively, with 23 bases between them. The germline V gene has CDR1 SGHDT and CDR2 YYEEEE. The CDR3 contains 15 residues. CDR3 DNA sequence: TGTGCCAGCAGCGACTCCAAATTTAACACGGGACGCCAGTACTTC. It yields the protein CASSDSKFNTGRQYF.